A few counts support the clone carrying this T cell receptor beta chain. Its antigen remains unidentified. These data belong to a study of T cells in Graves' hyperthyroidism and ophthalmopathy. The study, taken as a whole, reports: Separation of ophthalmopathy from stable hyperthyroidism was achieved by a 13 V-J model.

The CDR3 covers 14 residues. The germline V and J ends were trimmed by 1 base and 7 bases, with 13 bases remaining between them. Germline V gene lookup returns CDR1 SEHNR and CDR2 FQNEAQ (reference sequence). The definition of stable Graves' hyperthyroidism was no ophthalmopathy progression within 18 months. Clinical symptoms, serum thyroxine, TRAb, thyroid ultrasound and orbital computed tomography established diagnosis. Cells are PBMCs isolated from 10 ml of fresh blood. TCR beta CDR3 regions were amplified from RNA. The HTBI primer set served for first-round RT-PCR of the TCR CDR3. A single record per CDR3 protein comes from TCRdb applying MiXCR to the multiplex PCR reads. The table records over 550,000 distinct CDR3 sequences, 15% to 20% of them present only once.

Sequencing was carried out using blood. The chain uses TRBV7-9 and TRBJ1-1, with D possibly TRBD1 on 6 matching bases. The clonotype was recovered from a woman aged 18 to 35 with Graves' hyperthyroidism. The CDR3 bases are TGTGCCAGCAGCTTAGGGGGGGCGCGAGGTGAAGCTTTCTTT. Amino acids: CASSLGGARGEAFF.